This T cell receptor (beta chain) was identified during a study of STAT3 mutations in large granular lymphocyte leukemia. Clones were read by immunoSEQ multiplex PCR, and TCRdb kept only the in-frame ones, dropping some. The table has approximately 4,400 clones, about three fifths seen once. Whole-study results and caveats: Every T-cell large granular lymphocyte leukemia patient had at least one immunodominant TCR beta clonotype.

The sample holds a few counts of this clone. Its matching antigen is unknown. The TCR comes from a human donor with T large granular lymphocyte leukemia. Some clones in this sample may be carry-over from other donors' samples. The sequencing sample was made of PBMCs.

The CDR3 reads CASSEGAEGPQHF. DNA for the CDR3: TGTGCCAGCAGTGAGGGGGCAGAGGGACCCCAGCATTTT. This chain connects TRBV7-9 to TRBJ1-5; 7 bases fit TRBD1. Germline CDR1 is SEHNR and CDR2 is FQNEAQ (reference sequence). The CDR3 length is 13 residues. The V and J ends lost 6 bases and 10 bases, in that order; junction bases with no gene match: 9.